This TCR beta chain was sequenced during a study of control samples from healthy donors and cancer patients. This CDR3 region has 15 residues. Libraries were prepared by immunoSEQ multiplex PCR; TCRdb keeps only in-frame clonotypes and omits some of them. The sample shows about 100,000 clones, approximately 82% of them seen only once. Material: blood. The sequence came from a man aged 18-30 years in good health. The chain links TRBV1 to TRBJ2-1. TRBV1 is given as a pseudogene. CDR3 loop: CTSSLLRGAHNEQFF. Written as DNA, the CDR3 is TGCACCAGCAGCCTGTTGAGGGGAGCCCACAATGAGCAGTTCTTC.